Presented here are 17 T cell receptor beta chains from one specimen sequenced in a study of blood T cell repertoires in COVID-19. The data were produced by immunoSEQ multiplex PCR, yet TCRdb's version contains in-frame clones alone and is incomplete. This repertoire shows about 320,000 clones, about nine tenths found once; its top ten account for about 5%. The sequenced sample was PBMCs or T cells enriched from blood (not recorded which). The source of these receptors is a man in his sixties who had recovered from COVID-19.

This clone was seen a single time. The chain employs TRBV19 and TRBJ2-7; maybe TRBD2 (5 bases). The CDR3 contains 15 residues. Germline CDR1 is LNHDA and CDR2 is SQIVND (reference sequence). The germline V and J ends were trimmed by 5 bases and 2 bases, with 16 bases remaining between them. The CDR3 region has the DNA TGTGCCAGTAGTCCGGGGAGCGGAAGGACCTACGAGCAGTACTTC. The encoded protein is CASSPGSGRTYEQYF.

This clone was detected only a few times. The CDR3 DNA sequence: TGTGCCAGCAGCCCCCGTTTTGTAGGGAGGGCCGGTACCGGGGAGCTGTTTTTT. It specifies CASSPRFVGRAGTGELFF. This sequence joins TRBV27 and TRBJ2-2; TRBD2 matches 7 bases. This CDR3 contains 18 residues. V was clipped by 6 bases and J by 5 bases; unmatched bases: 18. CDR1 and CDR2 (germline): MNHEY, SMNVEV (reference sequence).

This chain connects TRBV16 to TRBJ2-2; TRBD1 is a possible D gene (5 bases). The V gene's germline CDR1 is KGHSY and CDR2 FQNENV. The CDR3 extends over 15 amino acids. V was pared by 5 bases and J by 4 bases, with 14 bases between. In DNA form, the CDR3 reads TGTGCCAGCAGCTGGGCAGGACAAGGCACCGGGGAGCTGTTTTTT. Translating gives CASSWAGQGTGELFF.

The chain links TRBV3-1 (or the pseudogene TRBV3-2) to TRBJ2-3, with D unresolved. Deletions cut 2 bases from V and 2 bases from J, with 14 bases between. CDR1 is LGHDT, CDR2 YNNKEL, per germline (reference sequence). This CDR3 spans 16 amino acids. CDR3 nucleotide sequence: TGTGCCAGCAGCCAATGGCTAACTACCGCCACAGATACGCAGTATTTT. Encoded protein: CASSQWLTTATDTQYF.

The chain is built from TRBV27 and TRBJ1-1; D perhaps matches TRBD1 (5 bases). V dropped 0 bases and J dropped 4 bases, with 6 bases sitting between them. Germline V gene sequence: CDR1 MNHEY, CDR2 SMNVEV (reference sequence). The CDR3 extends over 13 amino acids. The CDR3 DNA reads as TGTGCCAGCAGTTTATCCAGGGCCACTGAAGCTTTCTTT. It encodes CASSLSRATEAFF.

V usage is TRBV7-2 and J usage is TRBJ2-3; TRBD2 is a possible D gene (6 bases). Germline V CDR1 and CDR2: SGHTA, FQGNSA. The CDR3 extends over 14 amino acids. V dropped 4 bases and J dropped 4 bases, with 12 bases sitting between them. The CDR3 protein is CASSWRERADTQYF. In DNA, the CDR3 is TGTGCCAGCAGCTGGAGGGAAAGGGCAGATACGCAGTATTTT. Full variable domain (outside the CDR3, taken from reference TRBV7-2 and TRBJ2-3): GAGVSQSPSNKVTEKGKDVELRCDPISGHTALYWYRQSLGQGLEFLIYFQGNSAPDKSGLPSDRFSAERTGGSVSTLTIQRTQQEDSAVYLCASSWRERADTQYFGPGTRLTVL.

This clone has a single count. The chain combines TRBV4-3 with TRBJ2-2; D remains ambiguous. This CDR3 spans 14 amino acids. V dropped 4 bases and J dropped 6 bases, with 12 bases sitting between them. CDR1 LGHNA and CDR2 YSLEER come from the germline V gene. The CDR3 DNA reads TGCGCCAGCAGCCCCTCGACTTGGCCCGGGGAGCTGTTTTTT. Its protein product is CASSPSTWPGELFF.

In DNA form, the CDR3 reads TGTGCCAGCAGCTGGGGACAGACGAACACTGAAGCTTTCTTT. This translates into CASSWGQTNTEAFF. This rearrangement joins TRBV11-1 to TRBJ1-1; TRBD1 agrees at 7 bases. V shed 4 bases and J 1 base; nucleotides not matched to a gene: 3. CDR1 SGHAT and CDR2 FQDESV come from the germline V gene (reference sequence). The CDR3 contains 14 residues.

V gene TRBV29-1 combines with J gene TRBJ2-7; possible D gene TRBD1, 6 bases. The V end lost 3 bases, the J end lost 3 bases, and 15 bases lay between the germline ends. The CDR3 is 14 residues long. The germline V gene has CDR1 SQVTM and CDR2 ANQGSEA. CDR3 bases: TGCAGCGTTGAGGGGGCCCTGGGGTTCTACGAGCAGTACTTC. It codes for CSVEGALGFYEQYF.

This clone came up once. This chain uses TRBV28 with TRBJ1-3; D is ambiguous. The V gene's germline CDR1 is MDHEN and CDR2 SYDVKM. The CDR3 is 13 residues long. The V end was cut by 10 bases, the J end by 3 bases, with 13 bases between. The DNA of the CDR3 is TGTGCCACCGACACCGCGGGTGGAAACACCATATATTTT. Translating gives CATDTAGGNTIYF.

The chain employs TRBV7-3 and TRBJ2-3, with 10 nucleotides matching TRBD2. Germline CDR1 and CDR2: SGHTA and FQGTGA. This CDR3 comprises 20 residues. The V segment lost 1 base and the J segment 3 bases; nucleotides outside the gene matches: 16. The CDR3 coding sequence is TGTGCCAGCAGCTTAAGAGCTAGCGGGAGCGGGTTAAGTAGGACAGATACGCAGTATTTT. It specifies CASSLRASGSGLSRTDTQYF.

This clone was observed once. The chain employs TRBV11-2 and TRBJ2-7; D is uncertain. Trimming pared 7 bases from V and 3 bases from J, leaving 13 bases between. Germline assignment: CDR1 SGHAT and CDR2 FQNNGV. The CDR3 loop spans 13 amino acids. CDR3 in DNA: TGTGCCAGCACCAAAACTTACGGCTACGAGCAGTACTTC. Translation: CASTKTYGYEQYF.

This rearrangement joins TRBV7-3 to TRBJ1-6; no firm D call. V was pared by 1 base and J by 5 bases, with 12 bases between. This CDR3 contains 16 residues. CDR1 and CDR2 (germline): SGHTA, FQGTGA. CDR3 protein: CASSLRGQRNNSPLHF. The CDR3 nucleotides read TGTGCCAGCAGCTTAAGAGGGCAGAGGAATAATTCACCCCTCCACTTT.

This clone came up once. The chain joins TRBV6-6 to TRBJ1-2; 9 bases align to TRBD1. Germline CDR1 reads MNHNY; CDR2 reads SVGAGI (reference sequence). This CDR3 contains 14 residues. Losses at the gene ends were 7 bases for V and 2 bases for J; bases not matched to a gene: 5. In DNA, the CDR3 is TGTGCCAGCAATATGGGACAGGGCAACTATGGCTACACCTTC. Translating gives CASNMGQGNYGYTF.

This chain joins TRBV24-1 and TRBJ2-2, with 9 positions matching TRBD1. The germline V gene has CDR1 KGHDR and CDR2 SFDVKD. This CDR3 is built from 17 residues. V lost 4 bases to trimming and J lost 4 bases; unmatched junction nucleotides: 9. This CDR3 reads CATSEHTGGDVTGELFF. CDR3 DNA: TGTGCCACCAGTGAGCATACAGGGGGCGATGTCACCGGGGAGCTGTTTTTT.

The chain combines TRBV28 with TRBJ1-5; 7 bases line up with TRBD1. The CDR3 spans 13 residues. From germline, CDR1 is MDHEN and CDR2 SYDVKM. With V trimmed by 7 bases and J by 9 bases, 9 bases remained unmatched. The DNA of the CDR3 is TGTGCCAGCATTACACAGGGGTTTCGGCCCCAGCATTTT. As protein: CASITQGFRPQHF.

The V gene is TRBV10-3, the J gene TRBJ2-7; 15 positions agree with TRBD2. V trimming: 1 base; J trimming: 7 bases; junction bases outside the gene matches: 2. From germline, CDR1 is ENHRY and CDR2 SYGVKD. The CDR3 is made up of 15 amino acids. CDR3 sequence (DNA): TGTGCCATCAGTGAGTTAGGACTAGCGGGAGGGGAGCAGTACTTC. Its protein is CAISELGLAGGEQYF.